This T cell receptor (beta chain) was sequenced during a study of shared clonotypes between healthy human individuals. CDR3 size: 15 residues. The ends were cut back, 3 bases at V and 0 bases at J, with 9 bases in the middle. Germline assignment: CDR1 LNHDA and CDR2 SQIVND (reference sequence). Sequenced by immunoSEQ multiplex PCR; TCRdb stores in-frame clones only, minus some. The data hold about 1 million clones, with around four fifths observed a single time. This sequence was found in a man younger than 35 in good health. This chain uses TRBV19 with TRBJ1-3; weak D call: TRBD1 (5 bases). Sequencing used memory CD4+ T cells sorted from blood. Subset here: CD45RA-negative fraction. CDR3 in amino acids: CASSIPTVSGNTIYF. The CDR3 bases are TGTGCCAGTAGTATCCCGACAGTCTCTGGAAACACCATATATTTT.